The source of this T cell receptor beta chain is a study of T cell responses to AZD1222 COVID-19 vaccine. Overall study: Pooled samples include second doses given at about 4 or 12 weeks. General study results and limits: Baseline serostatus was positive in only a handful of AZD1222 recipients.

Measured with immunoSEQ multiplex PCR; TCRdb has only the in-frame clones, and not every one. Of roughly 150,000 clones in the sample, 90% were seen once. J lost 7 bases, V lost 2 bases, and 3 bases had no gene match. Germline V gene data show CDR1 as MDHEN and CDR2 as SYDVKM. The CDR3 runs 14 residues. About this clone: Its antigen is not known.

The chain employs TRBV28 and TRBJ2-7; 12 bases fit TRBD2. The input for sequencing was peripheral blood, taken on day 0 of AZD1222 vaccination. This sequence originates from an adult in good health. The CDR3 DNA is TGTGCCAGCAGTTTAGGACTAGCGGGATGGGAGCAGTACTTC. It encodes CASSLGLAGWEQYF.